Reported below is one TCR beta chain. The data are from a study of blood T cell repertoires in COVID-19. About the research overall: Samples representing acute and convalescent COVID-19 were sourced from the United States, Italy and Spain.

Assignment of participants to cohorts was predicated upon participant-reported clinical history. All recovered Cohort 3 donors got two negative PCRs, got clearance, or saw symptom resolution. In the original analysis: Reference gene primer amplification gave nucleated cell count estimates. TCRdb keeps only in-frame clones here, not all; method: immunoSEQ multiplex PCR. The DNA was the basis for D and trimming; V, J and clone size are from that table. The profile shows around 250,000 clones, approximately 83% of them singletons. The sample comprised PBMCs or T cells enriched from blood (not recorded which). This TCR was sampled from a man aged 50 to 59 who had recovered from COVID-19.

The CDR3: CASSASANEQFF. The CDR3 nucleotides read TGCGCCAGCAGTGCCAGTGCCAATGAGCAGTTCTTC. The chain carries TRBV10-1 and TRBJ2-1; D is undetermined. Trimming left V 4 bases short and J 6 bases short, with 7 bases between. Germline V gene data show CDR1 as WNHNN and CDR2 as SYGVQD (reference sequence). CDR3 length: 12 amino acids.